This T cell receptor beta chain was sequenced during a study of blood T cell repertoires in COVID-19. On the study more broadly: Collection of acute and convalescent COVID-19 samples took place in the United States, Italy and Spain. Nucleic acid was either cDNA or gDNA, and it came from T cells, B-cell-depleted T cells, or PBMCs.

Original processing methods: Reference gene primer amplification gave nucleated cell count estimates. The method was immunoSEQ multiplex PCR; TCRdb's version includes in-frame clones alone and lacks a portion of them. V, J and clone size are taken as reported in that table, and D and trimming were inferred from the DNA itself. Counted here are a few hundred thousand clones, 89% occurring once; the ten biggest clones make up roughly 4.8%. The table lists this clone with a few counts. The sequence was obtained from a woman between 40 and 55 years old who had recovered from COVID-19. Sequencing was done on a sample of peripheral blood.

The CDR3 sequence: CASSLDRGETQYF. As DNA, the CDR3 is TGTGCCAGCAGCTTGGACAGGGGGGAGACCCAGTACTTC. V and J are TRBV11-2 and TRBJ2-5, with 10 nucleotides matching TRBD1. Unmatched junction bases numbered 0, after V lost 3 bases and J lost 5 bases. CDR1 and CDR2 from the germline V gene are SGHAT and FQNNGV. The CDR3 runs to 13 residues.